The present T cell receptor (beta chain) was sequenced within a study of blood T cell repertoires in COVID-19. Study background: The United States, Italy and Spain were the sources of the acute and convalescent COVID-19 samples. From T cells, B-cell-depleted T cells, or PBMCs came the material, which was cDNA or gDNA.

Original handling: Nucleated cell counts were estimated from reference gene primer amplification. Repertoires were generated with immunoSEQ multiplex PCR, while TCRdb's copy carries only in-frame clones and drops some. The DNA was the basis for D and trimming; V, J and clone size are from that table. This sample has about 220,000 clones, with 75% to 85% found just once. A Seattle source enrolled patients during active infection and followed them longitudinally. Trimming stripped 2 bases from V and 3 bases from J, with 13 bases between. The length of the CDR3 is 16 residues. Per the germline V gene, CDR1 is KGHSH and CDR2 is LQKENI.

Sample: peripheral blood. The receptor's source is a woman in her seventies with COVID-19, enrolled during active disease. The genes are TRBV18 and TRBJ1-4; D is perhaps TRBD1 (6 bases). The CDR3 DNA is TGTGCCAGCTCACCAGGTACAGGGAATGCTAATGAAAAACTGTTTTTT. Its protein product is CASSPGTGNANEKLFF. The complete variable domain, with remaining parts taken from reference TRBV18 and TRBJ1-4, reads NAGVMQNPRHLVRRRGQEARLRCSPMKGHSHVYWYRQLPEEGLKFMVYLQKENIIDESGMPKERFSAEFPKEGPSILRIQQVVRGDSAAYFCASSPGTGNANEKLFFGSGTQLSVL.